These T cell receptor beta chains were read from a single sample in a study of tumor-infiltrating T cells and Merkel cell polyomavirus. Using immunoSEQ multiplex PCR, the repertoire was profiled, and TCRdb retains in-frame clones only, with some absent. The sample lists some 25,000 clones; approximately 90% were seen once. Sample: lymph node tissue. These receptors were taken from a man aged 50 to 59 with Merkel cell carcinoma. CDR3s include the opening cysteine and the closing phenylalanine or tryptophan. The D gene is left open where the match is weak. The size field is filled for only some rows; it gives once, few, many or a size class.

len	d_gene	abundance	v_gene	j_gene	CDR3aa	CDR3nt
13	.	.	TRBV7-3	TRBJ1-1	CASSFRGGTEAFF	TGTGCCAGCAGCTTCCGGGGAGGGACTGAAGCTTTCTTT
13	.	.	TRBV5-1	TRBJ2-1	CASSPRQYNEQFF	TGCGCCAGCAGCCCGAGACAATACAATGAGCAGTTCTTC
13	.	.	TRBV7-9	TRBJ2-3	CASSFPGTDTQYF	TGTGCCAGCAGCTTCCCTGGCACAGATACGCAGTATTTT
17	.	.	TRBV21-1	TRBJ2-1	CASSKEGGRRGDNEQFF	TGTGCCAGCAGCAAGGAGGGCGGGAGGAGAGGGGACAATGAGCAGTTCTTC
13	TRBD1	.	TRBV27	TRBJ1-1	CASRLGGLTEAFF	TGTGCCAGCAGATTAGGGGGCCTCACTGAAGCTTTCTTT
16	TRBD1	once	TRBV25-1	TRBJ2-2	CASSGTTGLNTGELFF	TGTGCCAGCAGTGGGACGACAGGGTTGAACACCGGGGAGCTGTTTTTT
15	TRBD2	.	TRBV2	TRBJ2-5	CASSPTTSGRETQYF	TGTGCCAGCAGTCCTACGACTAGCGGGAGGGAGACCCAGTACTTC
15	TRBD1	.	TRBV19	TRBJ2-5	CASSIDQQGRETQYF	TGTGCCAGTAGTATAGATCAACAGGGGAGAGAGACCCAGTACTTC
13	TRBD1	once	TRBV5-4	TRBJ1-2	CASSPGQGAGYTF	TGTGCCAGCAGCCCCGGACAGGGGGCGGGCTACACCTTC
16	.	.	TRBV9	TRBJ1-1	CASSPQTGGAGVLAFF	TGTGCCAGCAGCCCGCAGACGGGAGGAGCCGGGGTCTTAGCTTTCTTT
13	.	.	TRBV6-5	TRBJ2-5	CASSARRAETQYF	TGTGCCAGCAGTGCCCGGAGGGCAGAGACCCAGTACTTC
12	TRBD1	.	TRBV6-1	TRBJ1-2	CAWGQGGYGYTF	TGTGCTTGGGGGCAGGGGGGTTATGGCTACACCTTC
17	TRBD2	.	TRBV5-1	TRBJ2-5	CASSLGFGLAGRETQYF	TGCGCCAGCAGCTTGGGCTTTGGACTAGCGGGAAGAGAGACCCAGTACTTC
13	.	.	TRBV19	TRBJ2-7	CASSNRGAYEQYF	TGTGCCAGTAGTAACCGGGGGGCTTACGAGCAGTACTTC
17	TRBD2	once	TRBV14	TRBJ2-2	CASSSFLAGGETGELFF	TGTGCCAGCAGCTCCTTTCTAGCGGGAGGGGAGACCGGGGAGCTGTTTTTT
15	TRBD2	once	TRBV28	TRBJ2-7	CASSLGGGQSREQYF	TGTGCCAGCAGTTTGGGGGGAGGGCAATCAAGGGAGCAGTACTTC
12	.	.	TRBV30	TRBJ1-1	CAWSAVNTEAFF	TGTGCCTGGAGTGCGGTAAACACTGAAGCTTTCTTT
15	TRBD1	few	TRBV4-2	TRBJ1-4	CASSPQDREDEKLFF	TGTGCCAGCAGCCCTCAAGACAGGGAGGACGAAAAACTGTTTTTT
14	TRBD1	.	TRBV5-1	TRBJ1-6	CASSSDRVSSPLHF	TGCGCCAGCAGCTCGGACAGGGTCAGTTCACCCCTCCACTTT
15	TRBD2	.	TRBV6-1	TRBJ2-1	CASSSLAGGDNEQFF	TGTGCCAGCAGTTCGTTAGCGGGGGGTGACAATGAGCAGTTCTTC
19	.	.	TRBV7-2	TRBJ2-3	CASSLAPAGPLTSTDTQYF	TGTGCCAGCAGCTTAGCCCCGGCAGGGCCCCTTACTAGCACAGATACGCAGTATTTT
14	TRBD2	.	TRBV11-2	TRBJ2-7	CASSLRAGPYEQYF	TGTGCCAGCAGCTTAAGAGCGGGGCCTTACGAGCAGTACTTC
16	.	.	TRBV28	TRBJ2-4	CASSSTRRGAKNIQYF	TGTGCCAGCAGCTCAACGAGGAGAGGAGCCAAAAACATTCAGTACTTC
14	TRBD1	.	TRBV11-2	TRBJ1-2	CASSLVQGGYGYTF	TGTGCCAGCAGCTTAGTACAGGGGGGTTATGGCTACACCTTC
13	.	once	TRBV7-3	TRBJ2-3	CASSSGRADTQYF	TGTGCCAGCAGCTCCGGGCGGGCAGATACGCAGTATTTT
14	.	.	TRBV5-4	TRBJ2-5	CASASSGAGETQYF	TGTGCCAGCGCCTCCTCAGGGGCGGGAGAGACCCAGTACTTC
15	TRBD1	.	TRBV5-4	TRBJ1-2	CASSISSGQADGYTF	TGTGCCAGCAGCATCTCTTCGGGACAGGCGGATGGCTACACCTTC
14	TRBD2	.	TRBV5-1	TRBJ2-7	CASSLAGASYEQYF	TGCGCCAGCAGCCTGGCGGGAGCGTCCTACGAGCAGTACTTC
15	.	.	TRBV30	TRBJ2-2	CAWRTQGGNTGELFF	TGTGCCTGGAGAACTCAGGGGGGGAACACCGGGGAGCTGTTTTTT
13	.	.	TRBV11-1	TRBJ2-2	CAGRASDTGELFF	TGTGCCGGGCGGGCCTCGGACACCGGGGAGCTGTTTTTT
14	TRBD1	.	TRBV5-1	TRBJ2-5	CASSQGTGQETQYF	TGCGCCAGCAGCCAAGGGACAGGGCAAGAGACCCAGTACTTC
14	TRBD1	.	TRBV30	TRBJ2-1	CAWGDWTGYNEQFF	TGTGCCTGGGGGGATTGGACAGGCTACAATGAGCAGTTCTTC
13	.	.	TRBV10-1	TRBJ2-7	CASSEPPGYEQYF	TGCGCCAGCAGTGAGCCCCCCGGCTACGAGCAGTACTTC
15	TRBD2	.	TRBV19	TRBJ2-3	CATKGIAGGLDTQYF	TGTGCCACAAAAGGGATAGCGGGGGGTCTTGATACGCAGTATTTT
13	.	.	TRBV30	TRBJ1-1	CAWSVRGNTEAFF	TGTGCCTGGAGTGTTAGGGGGAACACTGAAGCTTTCTTT
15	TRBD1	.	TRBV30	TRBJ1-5	CAWMGQGGGNQPQHF	TGTGCCTGGATGGGACAGGGAGGAGGCAATCAGCCCCAGCATTTT
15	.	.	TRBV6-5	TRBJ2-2	CASSYVAPGAGELFF	TGTGCCAGCAGTTACGTGGCACCTGGAGCCGGGGAGCTGTTTTTT